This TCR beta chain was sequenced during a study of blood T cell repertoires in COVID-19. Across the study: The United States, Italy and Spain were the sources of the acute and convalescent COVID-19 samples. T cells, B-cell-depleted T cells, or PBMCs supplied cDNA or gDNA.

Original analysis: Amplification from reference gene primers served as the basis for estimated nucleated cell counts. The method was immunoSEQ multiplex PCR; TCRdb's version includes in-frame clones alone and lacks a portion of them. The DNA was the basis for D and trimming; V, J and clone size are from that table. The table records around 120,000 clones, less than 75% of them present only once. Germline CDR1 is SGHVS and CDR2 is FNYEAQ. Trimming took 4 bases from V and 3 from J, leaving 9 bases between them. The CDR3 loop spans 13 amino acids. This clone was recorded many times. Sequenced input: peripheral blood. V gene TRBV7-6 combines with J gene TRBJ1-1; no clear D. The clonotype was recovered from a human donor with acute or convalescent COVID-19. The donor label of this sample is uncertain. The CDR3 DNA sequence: TGTGCCAGCAGCTGGCAGTCTTACACTGAAGCTTTCTTT. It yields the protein CASSWQSYTEAFF.